The clone carrying this TCR beta chain was counted a few times. RNA transcripts provided the source from which TCR beta CDR3 regions were amplified. A set of HTBI primers served as the primers for a first-round RT-PCR of the TCR CDR3. MiXCR, applied by TCRdb to the multiplex PCR reads, yields one record per CDR3 protein. The sample shows hundreds of thousands of distinct CDR3 sequences, roughly 20% of them seen only once. The sample comes from a study of T cells in Graves' hyperthyroidism and ophthalmopathy. Overall study: Upon initial diagnosis and before any treatment, peripheral blood was collected.

The germline V and J ends were trimmed by 1 base and 8 bases, with 12 bases remaining between them. The CDR3 sequence is 14 residues long. Germline V lookup: CDR1 LGHDT, CDR2 YNNKEL (reference sequence). The TCR was taken from a man aged 25 to 40 with Graves' ophthalmopathy. Sequences were obtained from blood. This chain links TRBV3-1 with TRBJ2-1; D not resolved. CDR3 in amino acids: CASSQAAGSHEQFF. The CDR3 DNA reads as TGTGCCAGCAGCCAAGCGGCAGGATCCCATGAGCAGTTCTTC.